A single sample gave rise to the 27 T cell receptor beta chains below, sequenced in a study of blood T cell repertoires in COVID-19. Generated by immunoSEQ multiplex PCR, the TCRdb table keeps only in-frame clones and is missing some. This sample has about 390,000 clones, with 85% to 90% found just once. The source material was PBMCs or T cells enriched from blood (not recorded which). Every receptor here comes from a woman in her forties or fifties who had recovered from COVID-19.

This chain links TRBV28 with TRBJ1-1, with D perhaps matching TRBD1 (5 bases). Germline CDR1 and CDR2: MDHEN and SYDVKM. The CDR3 contains 15 residues. With 5 bases removed from V and 1 base from J, the gap between germline ends came to 14 bases. The CDR3 DNA reads TGTGCCAGCAGTCCTGGCGGTAGGGGGAACACTGAAGCTTTCTTT. Encoded protein: CASSPGGRGNTEAFF.

This chain links TRBV7-6 with TRBJ2-2; TRBD1 aligns across 8 bases. Germline V gene lookup returns CDR1 SGHVS and CDR2 FNYEAQ. The CDR3 runs 17 residues. V shed 1 base, J shed 5 bases, and the junction held 9 bases outside the gene matches. CDR3 loop: CASSLVQGAGSTGELFF. For the CDR3, the DNA is TGTGCCAGCAGCTTAGTTCAGGGGGCGGGATCGACCGGGGAGCTGTTTTTT.

The chain has TRBV5-1 and TRBJ1-5; the match to TRBD1 covers 7 bases. V lost 0 bases and J lost 4; bases outside the gene matches: 1. CDR1 is SGHRS, CDR2 YFSETQ, per germline. The CDR3 is 14 amino acids. CDR3 protein: CASSLETGNQPQHF. CDR3 nucleotide sequence: TGCGCCAGCAGCTTGGAGACAGGGAATCAGCCCCAGCATTTT.

Details on this clone: The junction does not match germline at one end; this may be a read error. The rearrangement uses TRBV6-5 and TRBJ2-5; 10 bases line up with TRBD2. Germline-derived CDR1 and CDR2 are MNHEY and SVGAGI. The CDR3 totals 13 residues. The CDR3 reads CAGRLAGQETQYF. DNA of the CDR3: TGTGCCGGCAGACTAGCGGGCCAAGAGACCCAGTACTTC.

V gene TRBV14 combines with J gene TRBJ2-1; D unresolved. Trimming took off 0 bases at V and 8 bases at J, with 23 bases between the two ends. There are 18 residues in the CDR3. Per the germline V gene, CDR1 is SGHDN and CDR2 is FVKESK. The DNA for the CDR3 is TGTGCCAGCAGCCAAGAACCTCCCCTCAGGTACGTGGTCGATGAGCAGTTCTTC. This sequence encodes CASSQEPPLRYVVDEQFF.

The chain carries TRBV7-9 and TRBJ2-3, with 13 nucleotides matching TRBD2. V was clipped by 7 bases and J by 2 bases; unmatched bases: 9. Per the germline V gene, CDR1 is SEHNR and CDR2 is FQNEAQ (reference sequence). CDR3 length: 17 residues. CDR3 in DNA: TGTGCCAGCAACCTTATCGGACTAGCGGGGGCCACAGATACGCAGTATTTT. Residues: CASNLIGLAGATDTQYF.

V and J are TRBV7-9 and TRBJ1-4; 7 bases agree with TRBD1. There are 15 residues in the CDR3. Per the germline V gene, CDR1 is SEHNR and CDR2 is FQNEAQ (reference sequence). The trim removed 3 bases at V and 3 bases at J, leaving 4 bases unmatched. For the CDR3, the DNA is TGTGCCAGCAGCTTGAACAGGGGTCCTAATGAAAAACTGTTTTTT. Its translation: CASSLNRGPNEKLFF.

The chain joins TRBV6-5 to TRBJ2-3; D possibly corresponds to TRBD2 (7 bases). The CDR3 extends over 13 amino acids. Germline CDR1 is MNHEY and CDR2 is SVGAGI. The ends were cut back, 6 bases at V and 7 bases at J, with 14 bases in the middle. The CDR3 DNA reads TGTGCCAGCAGCTACCGGGGGGCGAATACGCAGTATTTT. Its protein product is CASSYRGANTQYF.

The chain recombines TRBV5-6 with TRBJ1-1, with D unclear. With 7 bases removed from V and 0 bases from J, the gap between germline ends came to 7 bases. The CDR3 contains 12 residues. Germline assignment: CDR1 SGHDT and CDR2 YYEEEE. CDR3 in DNA: TGTGCCAGCCGAGGCCTGAACACTGAAGCTTTCTTT. Encoded protein: CASRGLNTEAFF.

The rearrangement joins TRBV2 to TRBJ1-3; D not certain. The CDR3 sequence is 12 residues long. Trimming left V 6 bases short and J 8 bases short, with 11 bases between. Looked up from germline, CDR1 is SNHLY and CDR2 is FYNNEI. The CDR3 DNA reads TGTGCCAGCAGGGAACTTTTAGACACCATATATTTT. Amino acids: CASRELLDTIYF.

This clone appeared a single time. The chain joins TRBV6-5 to TRBJ1-5, with 9 bases identical to TRBD1. The CDR3 is made up of 14 amino acids. Germline V gene sequence: CDR1 MNHEY, CDR2 SVGAGI. The V gene end was trimmed by 8 bases and the J gene end by 0 bases; junction bases not matched to a gene: 2. In DNA form, the CDR3 reads TGTGCCAGCCGGGACAGGGATAGCAATCAGCCCCAGCATTTT. Its translation: CASRDRDSNQPQHF.

The chain combines TRBV3-1 (or the pseudogene TRBV3-2) with TRBJ1-1, with D perhaps matching TRBD1 (5 bases). Per germline, CDR1 LGHDT and CDR2 YNNKEL (reference sequence). The CDR3 loop spans 18 amino acids. V lost 4 bases, J lost 0 bases, and 21 bases lay in between. The chain's CDR3 is CASSPFGSTPGMNTEAFF. The CDR3 region has the DNA TGTGCCAGCAGCCCGTTCGGATCTACCCCAGGGATGAACACTGAAGCTTTCTTT.

V is TRBV27 and J is TRBJ2-1; tentatively, D is TRBD1 (5 bases). Trimming took off 2 bases at V and 4 bases at J, with 6 bases between the two ends. The CDR3 extends over 13 amino acids. The germline V gene has CDR1 MNHEY and CDR2 SMNVEV (reference sequence). The CDR3 loop is CASSLQGYNEQFF. CDR3 DNA: TGTGCCAGCAGTTTACAGGGTTACAATGAGCAGTTCTTC.

The CDR3 here is CASSAIGAGGRSYNEQFF. CDR3 sequence (DNA): TGTGCCAGCAGCGCCATCGGGGCGGGGGGCCGATCCTACAATGAGCAGTTCTTC. The chain carries TRBV9 and TRBJ2-1; TRBD2 aligns across 8 bases. Germline V CDR1 and CDR2: SGDLS, YYNGEE. V trimming: 3 bases; J trimming: 1 base; junction bases outside the gene matches: 12. This CDR3 has 18 residues. The whole variable domain, filled in from reference TRBV9 and TRBJ2-1, reads DSGVTQTPKHLITATGQRVTLRCSPRSGDLSVYWYQQSLDQGLQFLIQYYNGEERAKGNILERFSAQQFPDLHSELNLSSLELGDSALYFCASSAIGAGGRSYNEQFFGPGTRLTVL.

The chain recombines TRBV2 with TRBJ2-7, with 9 positions matching TRBD1. With 1 base clipped from V and 5 bases from J, the junction kept 9 bases outside the gene matches. This CDR3 has 16 amino acids. Germline CDR1 SNHLY, CDR2 FYNNEI. The CDR3 DNA follows: TGTGCCAGCAGTGAAGTCGGTACAGGGGGCTTCCACGAGCAGTACTTC. It yields the protein CASSEVGTGGFHEQYF.

This sequence joins TRBV30 and TRBJ1-6; D not certain. The ends were cut back, 4 bases at V and 5 bases at J, with 6 bases in the middle. The CDR3 length is 12 residues. Germline lookup yields CDR1 GTSNPN and CDR2 SVGIG (reference sequence). CDR3 nucleotide sequence: TGTGCCTGGAATAGAGATAATTCACCCCTCCACTTT. This encodes CAWNRDNSPLHF.

CDR3 region: CATSRVSGGYTF. In nucleotides, the CDR3 is TGTGCCACCAGCAGGGTTAGTGGTGGCTACACCTTC. This chain connects TRBV15 to TRBJ1-2; D is unresolved. The CDR3 runs 12 residues. Germline lookup yields CDR1 LNHNV and CDR2 YYDKDF (reference sequence). V lost 3 bases, J lost 7 bases, and 9 bases lay in between.

The chain joins TRBV5-5 to TRBJ2-5; the match to TRBD2 covers 9 bases. V shed 1 base, J shed 5 bases, and the junction held 9 bases outside the gene matches. This CDR3 comprises 16 residues. Germline V gene data show CDR1 as SGHKS and CDR2 as YYEKEE (reference sequence). The DNA of the CDR3 is TGTGCCAGCAGCTTGATGGTAGCGGGGGATTCGGAGACCCAGTACTTC. This encodes CASSLMVAGDSETQYF.

V and J are TRBV28 and TRBJ1-2, with D possibly being TRBD1 (6 bases). The CDR3 consists of 16 residues. Germline V gives CDR1 MDHEN, CDR2 SYDVKM. V was clipped by 5 bases and J by 8 bases, with 24 bases between them. Here the CDR3 reads CASSPSLGAQHSGYTF. CDR3 nucleotides: TGTGCCAGCAGTCCCTCCTTGGGGGCACAGCATTCGGGCTACACCTTC.

The rearrangement uses TRBV12-3 or TRBV12-4 and TRBJ1-2; tentative D call: TRBD1 (5 bases). V dropped 3 bases and J dropped 8 bases, with 13 bases sitting between them. The CDR3 totals 13 residues. CDR3 residues: CASSLGGRSGYTF. As DNA, the CDR3 is TGTGCCAGCAGTTTGGGGGGAAGGAGCGGCTACACCTTC.

In its sample, this clone was seen a few times. The V call is TRBV28, the J call TRBJ1-6; D gene unclear. The V end lost 3 bases, the J end lost 0 bases, and 9 bases lay between the germline ends. The CDR3 is 16 amino acids. The germline CDR1 and CDR2 sequences are MDHEN and SYDVKM. This CDR3 is CASSFTVSSYNSPLHF. CDR3 DNA sequence: TGTGCCAGCAGTTTCACAGTAAGCTCCTATAATTCACCCCTCCACTTT.

V usage is TRBV6-1 and J usage is TRBJ1-2, with D maybe TRBD1 (6 bases). The CDR3 is 16 residues long. Germline CDR1 is MNHNS and CDR2 is SASEGT. Trimming cost V 4 bases and J 2 bases, with 17 bases left between them. CDR3: CASSVTGQTLNYGYTF. The CDR3 coding sequence is TGTGCCAGCAGTGTGACAGGCCAGACGTTAAACTATGGCTACACCTTC.

The chain recombines TRBV19 with TRBJ1-5; D might be TRBD1 (6 bases). Per the germline V gene, CDR1 is LNHDA and CDR2 is SQIVND (reference sequence). CDR3 length equals 13 residues. Trimming removed 7 bases at V and 9 bases at J, with 16 bases between. The CDR3 reads CASTLDSSMPQHF. For the CDR3, the DNA is TGTGCCAGTACCCTGGACAGCTCTATGCCCCAGCATTTT.

The chain combines TRBV7-8 with TRBJ1-4, with D tentatively TRBD1 (5 bases). Germline CDR1 reads SGHVS; CDR2 reads FQNEAQ. Trimming removed 1 base at V and 3 bases at J, with 12 bases between. The CDR3 totals 16 residues. The CDR3 here is CASSLVWGESNEKLFF. CDR3 coding DNA: TGTGCCAGCAGCTTAGTGTGGGGCGAATCTAATGAAAAACTGTTTTTT.

The rearrangement joins TRBV30 to TRBJ2-3; no clear D gene. The CDR3 extends over 12 amino acids. Trimming removed 0 bases at V and 6 bases at J, with 7 bases between. Germline V gene data show CDR1 as GTSNPN and CDR2 as SVGIG (reference sequence). The chain's CDR3 is CAWSVLGDTQYF. The CDR3 DNA sequence: TGTGCCTGGAGTGTCCTCGGGGATACGCAGTATTTT.

The chain carries TRBV1 and TRBJ1-4. TRBV1 has pseudogene status. This CDR3 is 14 amino acids long. CDR3 coding DNA: TGCACCAGCAGCCAAGATCGCATCGGGGAAAAACTGTTTTTT. Residues: CTSSQDRIGEKLFF.

The chain recombines TRBV27 with TRBJ1-6, with 9 bases that match TRBD1. The V segment lost 6 bases and the J segment 2 bases; nucleotides outside the gene matches: 8. Looked up from germline, CDR1 is MNHEY and CDR2 is SMNVEV (reference sequence). CDR3 length: 17 residues. The CDR3, as DNA: TGTGCCAGCAGCTGGGGGGGACAGGGCACCTATAATTCACCCCTCCACTTT. The encoded protein is CASSWGGQGTYNSPLHF.